This T cell receptor beta chain was found in a study of control samples from healthy donors and cancer patients. Libraries were prepared by immunoSEQ multiplex PCR; TCRdb keeps only in-frame clonotypes and omits some of them. The sample yields about 45,000 clones, over 65% seen once. CDR1 and CDR2 from the germline V gene are SGHNT and YYREEE (reference sequence). CDR3 size: 13 residues. V was pared by 0 bases and J by 2 bases, with 6 bases between. Material for sequencing was formalin-fixed, paraffin-embedded tissue. The chain has TRBV5-4 and TRBJ2-7, with D uncertain. The receptor comes from a male donor with melanoma. The DNA for the CDR3 is TGTGCCAGCAGCTTGGGGATCGCCTACGAGCAGTACTTC. It encodes CASSLGIAYEQYF.